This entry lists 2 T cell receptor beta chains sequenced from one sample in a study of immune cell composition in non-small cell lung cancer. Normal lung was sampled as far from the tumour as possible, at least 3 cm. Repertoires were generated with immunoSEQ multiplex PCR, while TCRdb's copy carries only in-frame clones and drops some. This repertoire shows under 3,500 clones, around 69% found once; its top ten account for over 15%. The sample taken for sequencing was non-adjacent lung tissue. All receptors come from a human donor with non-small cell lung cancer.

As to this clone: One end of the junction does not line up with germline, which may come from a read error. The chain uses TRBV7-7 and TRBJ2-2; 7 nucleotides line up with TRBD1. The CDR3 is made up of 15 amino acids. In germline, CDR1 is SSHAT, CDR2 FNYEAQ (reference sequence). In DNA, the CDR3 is TGTGCTAGCAGCTCCGGACAGGCCGCCACCGGGGAGCTGTTTTTT. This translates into CASSSGQAATGELFF.

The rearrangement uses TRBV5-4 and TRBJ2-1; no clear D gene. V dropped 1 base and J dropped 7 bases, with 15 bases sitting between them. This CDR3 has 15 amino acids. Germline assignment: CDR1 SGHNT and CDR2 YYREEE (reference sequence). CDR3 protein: CASSLISSGRNEQFF. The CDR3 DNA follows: TGTGCCAGCAGCTTGATTTCCTCAGGTAGGAATGAGCAGTTCTTC.